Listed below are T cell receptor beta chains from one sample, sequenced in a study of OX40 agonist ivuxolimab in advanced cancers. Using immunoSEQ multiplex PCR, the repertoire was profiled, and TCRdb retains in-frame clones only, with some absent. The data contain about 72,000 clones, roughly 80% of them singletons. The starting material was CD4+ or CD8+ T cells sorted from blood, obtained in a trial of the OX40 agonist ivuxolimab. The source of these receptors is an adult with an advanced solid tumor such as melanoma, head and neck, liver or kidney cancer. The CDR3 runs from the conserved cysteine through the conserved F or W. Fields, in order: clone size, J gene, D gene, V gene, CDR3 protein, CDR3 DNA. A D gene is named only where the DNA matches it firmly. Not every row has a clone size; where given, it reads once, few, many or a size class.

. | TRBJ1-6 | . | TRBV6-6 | CASSPDEAVGALHF | TGTGCCAGCAGTCCGGACGAGGCGGTTGGGGCCCTCCACTTT
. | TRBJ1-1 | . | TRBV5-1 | CASSLEGWDTEAFF | TGCGCCAGCAGCTTGGAAGGGTGGGACACTGAAGCTTTCTTT
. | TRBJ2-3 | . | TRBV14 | CASSQRSGTGSGTQYF | TGTGCCAGCAGCCAAAGATCGGGGACCGGAAGCGGTACGCAGTATTTT
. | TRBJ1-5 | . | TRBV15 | CATSPEVSSGKHF | TGTGCCACCAGCCCGGAGGTCAGTTCAGGGAAGCATTTT
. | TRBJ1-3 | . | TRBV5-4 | CASSFAPPAGNTIYF | TGTGCCAGCAGCTTTGCACCGCCGGCAGGAAACACCATATATTTT
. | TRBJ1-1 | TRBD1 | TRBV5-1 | CASSLGDRVSNTEAFF | TGCGCCAGCAGCTTGGGCGACAGGGTATCGAACACTGAAGCTTTCTTT
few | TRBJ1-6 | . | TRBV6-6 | CASRPLQGPLHF | TGTGCCAGCAGGCCGCTACAGGGACCCCTCCACTTT
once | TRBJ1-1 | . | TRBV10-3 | CAIIRDPNTEAFF | TGTGCCATCATACGTGACCCGAACACTGAAGCTTTCTTT
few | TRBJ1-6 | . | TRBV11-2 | CASSANSPLHF | TGTGCCAGCAGCGCGAATTCACCCCTCCACTTT
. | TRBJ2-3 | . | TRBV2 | CASSEQGTSLTDTQYF | TGTGCCAGCAGTGAACAGGGTACGTCCCTCACAGATACGCAGTATTTT
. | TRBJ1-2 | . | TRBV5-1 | CASSFMREYGYTF | TGCGCCAGCAGCTTTATGAGGGAGTATGGCTACACCTTC
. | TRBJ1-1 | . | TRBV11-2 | CASTPGWGANTEAFF | TGTGCCAGCACCCCGGGCTGGGGGGCGAACACTGAAGCTTTCTTT
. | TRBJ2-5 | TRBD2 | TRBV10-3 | CAISEHGDSGSGETQYF | TGTGCCATCAGTGAGCATGGGGATAGCGGGAGTGGGGAGACCCAGTACTTC
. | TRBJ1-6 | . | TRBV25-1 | CASSELDNSPLHF | TGTGCCAGCAGTGAATTAGATAATTCACCCCTCCACTTT
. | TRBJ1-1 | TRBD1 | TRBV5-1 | CASSLVAGGETEAFF | TGCGCCAGCAGCTTGGTGGCAGGGGGTGAAACTGAAGCTTTCTTT
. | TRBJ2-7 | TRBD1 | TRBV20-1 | CSAPDRREQYF | TGCAGTGCACCGGACAGGCGGGAGCAGTACTTC
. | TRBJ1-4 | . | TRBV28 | CASSFGQGREKLFF | TGTGCCAGCAGTTTTGGCCAGGGAAGGGAAAAACTGTTTTTT
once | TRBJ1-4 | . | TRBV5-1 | CASSLGTGEEKLFF | TGCGCCAGCAGCTTGGGTACAGGCGAGGAAAAACTGTTTTTT
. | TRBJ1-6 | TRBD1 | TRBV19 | CASKRGQSDSPLHF | TGTGCCAGTAAAAGGGGACAGTCGGATTCACCCCTCCACTTT
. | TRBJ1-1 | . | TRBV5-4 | CASSPDSSRTEAFF | TGTGCCAGCAGCCCGGACTCTTCTAGGACTGAAGCTTTCTTT
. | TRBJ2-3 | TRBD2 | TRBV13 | CASCRTSGRLTDTQYF | TGTGCCAGCTGCCGGACTAGCGGGAGATTGACGGATACGCAGTATTTT
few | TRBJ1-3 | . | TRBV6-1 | CASSGGGGNTIYF | TGTGCCAGCAGTGGGGGGGGTGGAAACACCATATATTTT
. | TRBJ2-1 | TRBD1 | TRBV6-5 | CASSSGQGGLYNEQFF | TGTGCCAGCAGTTCTGGACAGGGAGGACTCTACAATGAGCAGTTCTTC
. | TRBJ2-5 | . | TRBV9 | CASSVAPLREWETQYF | TGTGCCAGCAGCGTAGCCCCACTTCGGGAGTGGGAGACCCAGTACTTC
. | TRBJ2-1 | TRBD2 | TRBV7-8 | CASRRTSGINEQFF | TGTGCCAGCAGGAGGACTAGCGGGATCAATGAGCAGTTCTTC
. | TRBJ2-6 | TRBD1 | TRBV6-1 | CASSEYTGGANVLTF | TGTGCCAGCAGTGAATACACAGGGGGAGCCAACGTCCTGACTTTC